This TCR beta chain came from a study of shared clonotypes between healthy human individuals. Produced via immunoSEQ multiplex PCR; TCRdb's table is partial and in-frame only. The table shows roughly 1.5 million clones, with 98% occurring only once. The ends lost 1 base at V and 2 bases at J; junction bases unmatched: 8. This CDR3 has 16 amino acids. Looked up from germline, CDR1 is SGHRS and CDR2 is YFSETQ. This sequence joins TRBV5-1 and TRBJ2-7; TRBD2 aligns across 8 bases. The sequence came from a man aged 25-45 years in good health. Sequencing used naive CD4+ T cells sorted from blood. Sample subset: CD45RA+ positively selected. The CDR3 nucleotides are TGCGCCAGCAGCTTGATCAGCGGGAGTAAGGCCTACGAGCAGTACTTC. It is translated as CASSLISGSKAYEQYF.